This TCR beta chain came from a study of T cell responses to AZD1222 COVID-19 vaccine. The method was immunoSEQ multiplex PCR; TCRdb's version includes in-frame clones alone and lacks a portion of them. The sample yields under 200,000 clones, roughly 93% seen once. J gave up 4 bases and V 2 bases, and 8 bases lay outside the gene matches. Germline loops: CDR1 SGHRS, CDR2 YFSETQ. The CDR3 extends over 15 amino acids. The sequencing used peripheral blood, collected on day 0 of AZD1222 vaccination. The genes are TRBV5-1 and TRBJ1-2, with TRBD1 matching 7 bases. This clonotype was sampled from an adult in good health. Here the CDR3 DNA reads TGCGCCAGCAGCTTTACAGGGGATCGAGGCTATGGCTACACCTTC. This encodes CASSFTGDRGYGYTF.